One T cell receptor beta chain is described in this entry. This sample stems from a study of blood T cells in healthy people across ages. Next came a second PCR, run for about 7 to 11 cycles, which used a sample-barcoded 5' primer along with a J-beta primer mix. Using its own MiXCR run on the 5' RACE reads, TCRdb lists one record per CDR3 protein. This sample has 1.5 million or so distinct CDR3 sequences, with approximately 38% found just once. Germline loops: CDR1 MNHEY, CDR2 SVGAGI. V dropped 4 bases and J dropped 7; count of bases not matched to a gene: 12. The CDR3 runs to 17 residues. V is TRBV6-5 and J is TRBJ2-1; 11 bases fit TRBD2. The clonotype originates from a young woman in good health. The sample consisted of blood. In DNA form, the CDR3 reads TGTGCCAGCAGTTTCATGACGACTAGCGGGACGTCAAATGAGCAGTTCTTC. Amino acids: CASSFMTTSGTSNEQFF.